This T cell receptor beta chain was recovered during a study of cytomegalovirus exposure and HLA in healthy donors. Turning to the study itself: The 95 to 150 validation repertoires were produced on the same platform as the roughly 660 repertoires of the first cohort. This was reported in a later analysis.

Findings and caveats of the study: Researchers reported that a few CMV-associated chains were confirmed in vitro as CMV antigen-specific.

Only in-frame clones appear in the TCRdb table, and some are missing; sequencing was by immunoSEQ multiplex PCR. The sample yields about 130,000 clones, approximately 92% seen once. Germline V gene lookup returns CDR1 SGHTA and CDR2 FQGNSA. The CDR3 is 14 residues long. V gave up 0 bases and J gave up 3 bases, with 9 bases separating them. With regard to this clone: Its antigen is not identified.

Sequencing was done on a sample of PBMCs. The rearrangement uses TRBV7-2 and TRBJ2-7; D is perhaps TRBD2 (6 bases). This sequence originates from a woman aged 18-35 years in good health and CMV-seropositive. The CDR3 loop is CASSLAGGNYEQYF. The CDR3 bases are TGTGCCAGCAGCTTAGCGGGGGGTAACTACGAGCAGTACTTC.